This TCR beta chain was retrieved from a study of CD4 and CD8 cells across lung adenocarcinoma regions. Localized lung adenocarcinoma, a non-small cell lung cancer, affected the donors. MiXCR, run by TCRdb on the PCR reads, gives a single entry per CDR3 protein. The table shows around 15,000 distinct CDR3 sequences, with 45% to 70% occurring only once. To note about this clonotype: At one of its ends the junction is not consistent with the germline gene, which may arise from a read error.

Germline loops: CDR1 MNHNS, CDR2 SASEGT. This CDR3 spans 16 amino acids. The V call is TRBV6-1, the J call TRBJ2-4; D tentatively fits TRBD1 or TRBD2 (5 bases each). This sequence originates from a female donor with lung adenocarcinoma. The CD4 and CD8 labels of this study may be unreliable. The sequenced material came from CD8+ T cells from the center of a lung tumor. The CDR3 sequence is CPSSVSGQPAKNTQYF. CDR3 in DNA: TGTCCGAGCAGTGTCTCGGGGCAGCCAGCCAAAAACACTCAGTATTTC.